These T cell receptor beta chains were read from a single sample in a study of brain T cells in children with intractable seizures. The protocol was immunoSEQ multiplex PCR, while the TCRdb copy is restricted to in-frame clones and leaves out a portion. The sample yields about 340,000 clones, 93% seen once. This sample comprised peripheral blood, obtained 5 to 6 months after surgery. Receptors originate from a boy in the first two years of life with tuberous sclerosis and intractable seizures. The CDR3 runs from the conserved cysteine through the conserved F or W. D genes are given only for firm matches.

V,D,J,DNA,CDR3
TRBV21-1,-,TRBJ1-1,TGTGCCAGCAGCAAGACCCTTCAAGCTTTCTTT,CASSKTLQAFF
TRBV11-2,-,TRBJ2-3,TGTGCCAGCAGCTTCACCGGGACCTTGGGGCATACGCAGTATTTT,CASSFTGTLGHTQYF
TRBV12-3/TRBV12-4,-,TRBJ1-1,TGTGCCAGCAGTTATGAGTTGGGGACTGAAGCTTTCTTT,CASSYELGTEAFF
TRBV7-9,TRBD2,TRBJ2-7,TGTGCCAGCAGCCCCGCATCACTAGCGGGAGCCCGCTACGAGCAGTACTTC,CASSPASLAGARYEQYF
TRBV18,TRBD2,TRBJ2-1,TGTGCCAGCTCACGGGGAGCGGGAGGCTACTACAATGAGCAGTTCTTC,CASSRGAGGYYNEQFF
TRBV12-3/TRBV12-4,-,TRBJ2-7,TGTGCCAGCAGTTTAGGATCCGAGCAGTACTTC,CASSLGSEQYF
TRBV30,-,TRBJ1-6,TGTGCCTGGGCACAGAGAGCAGATTCACCCCTCCACTTT,CAWAQRADSPLHF
TRBV6-1,TRBD2,TRBJ2-5,TGTGCCAGCAGTGTGCTGCGGGGGGGCCCCAACCAAGAGACCCAGTACTTC,CASSVLRGGPNQETQYF
TRBV6-5,-,TRBJ2-7,TGTGCCAGCAGTTACAATGAGGCAGTTCTCTACGAGCAGTACTTC,CASSYNEAVLYEQYF
TRBV11-2,-,TRBJ2-7,TGTGCCAGCAGCTTAGACAGGGGCAACGAGCAGTACTTC,CASSLDRGNEQYF